The entry below describes one T cell receptor (beta chain). Its antigen is unidentified. The data belong to a study of T cell responses to AZD1222 COVID-19 vaccine. Study conclusions and caveats: Possibly, clonal diversity was underestimated; donors were largely white British and included more females. Two doses of AZD1222 preceded a rise in Spike-specific TCR breadth and depth.

Sequencing used immunoSEQ multiplex PCR; TCRdb keeps in-frame clones, though not all of them. This repertoire shows approximately 140,000 clones, roughly 80% found once; its top ten account for over 4%. Trimming took 4 bases from V and 2 from J, leaving 10 bases between them. The CDR3 is made up of 13 amino acids. Germline CDR1 SGHKS, CDR2 YYEKEE (reference sequence). This TCR derives from an adult in good health. This rearrangement joins TRBV5-5 to TRBJ2-7; D not resolved. The starting material was peripheral blood, obtained on day 0 of MenACWY control vaccination. CDR3 protein: CASSLDLPYEQYF. CDR3 DNA: TGTGCCAGCAGCCTGGATCTTCCCTACGAGCAGTACTTC. The entire variable domain, with the rest obtained from reference TRBV5-5 and TRBJ2-7, is as follows: DAGVTQSPTHLIKTRGQQVTLRCSPISGHKSVSWYQQVLGQGPQFIFQYYEKEERGRGNFPDRFSARQFPNYSSELNVNALLLGDSALYLCASSLDLPYEQYFGPGTRLTVT.